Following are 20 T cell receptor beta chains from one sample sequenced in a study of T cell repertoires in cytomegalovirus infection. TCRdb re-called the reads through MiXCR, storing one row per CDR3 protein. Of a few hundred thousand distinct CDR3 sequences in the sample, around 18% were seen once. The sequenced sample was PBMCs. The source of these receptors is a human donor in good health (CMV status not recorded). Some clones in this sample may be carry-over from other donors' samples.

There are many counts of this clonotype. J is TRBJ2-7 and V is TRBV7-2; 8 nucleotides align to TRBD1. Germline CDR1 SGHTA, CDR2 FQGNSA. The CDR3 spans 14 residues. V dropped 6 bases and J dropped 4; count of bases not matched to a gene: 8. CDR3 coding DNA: TGTGCCAGCAGTGAACGAACAGGGGGGTACGAGCAGTACTTC. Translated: CASSERTGGYEQYF.

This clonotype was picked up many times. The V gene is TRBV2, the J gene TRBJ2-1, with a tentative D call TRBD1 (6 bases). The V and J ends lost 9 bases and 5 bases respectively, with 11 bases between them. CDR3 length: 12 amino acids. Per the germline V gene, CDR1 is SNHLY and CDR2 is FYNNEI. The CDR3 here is CASRGDNNEQFF. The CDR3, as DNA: TGTGCCAGTAGAGGGGACAACAATGAGCAGTTCTTC.

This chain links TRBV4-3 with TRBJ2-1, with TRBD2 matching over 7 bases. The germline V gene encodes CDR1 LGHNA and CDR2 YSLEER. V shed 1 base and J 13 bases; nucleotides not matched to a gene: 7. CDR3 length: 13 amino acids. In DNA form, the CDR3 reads TGCGCCAGCAGCCAAGCAGGGAGGGCCTTTCAGTTCTTC. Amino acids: CASSQAGRAFQFF.

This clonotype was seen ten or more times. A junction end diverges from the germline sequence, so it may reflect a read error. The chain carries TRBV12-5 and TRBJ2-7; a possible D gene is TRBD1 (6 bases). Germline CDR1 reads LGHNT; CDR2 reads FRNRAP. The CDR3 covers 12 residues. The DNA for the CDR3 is TGTGCTAGTGGTTTGGGGACAGCGCTACCCACCTTC. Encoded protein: CASGLGTALPTF. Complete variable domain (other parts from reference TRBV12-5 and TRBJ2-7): DARVTQTPRHKVTEMGQEVTMRCQPILGHNTVFWYRQTMMQGLELLAYFRNRAPLDDSGMPKDRFSAEMPDATLATLKIQPSEPRDSAVYFCASGLGTALPTFGPGTRLTVT.

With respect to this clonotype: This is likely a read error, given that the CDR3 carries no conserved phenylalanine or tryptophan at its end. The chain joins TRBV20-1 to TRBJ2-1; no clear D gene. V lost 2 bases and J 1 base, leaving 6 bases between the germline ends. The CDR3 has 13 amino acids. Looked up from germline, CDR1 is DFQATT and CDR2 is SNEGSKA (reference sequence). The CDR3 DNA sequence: TGCAGTGCTAGAAAAAGGTCCTACAATGAGCAGTTCTTA. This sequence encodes CSARKRSYNEQFL.

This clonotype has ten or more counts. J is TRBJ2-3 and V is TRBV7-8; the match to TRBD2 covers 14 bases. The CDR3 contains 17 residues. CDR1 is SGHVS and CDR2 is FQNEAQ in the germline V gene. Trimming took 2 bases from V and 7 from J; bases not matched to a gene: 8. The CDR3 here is CASSLSRLAGGRNTQYF. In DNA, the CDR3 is TGTGCCAGCAGCTTATCCCGACTAGCGGGAGGGAGGAATACGCAGTATTTT.

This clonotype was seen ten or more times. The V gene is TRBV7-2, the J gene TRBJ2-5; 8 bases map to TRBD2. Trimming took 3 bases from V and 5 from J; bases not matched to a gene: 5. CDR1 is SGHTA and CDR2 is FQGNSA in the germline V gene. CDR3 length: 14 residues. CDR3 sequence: CASSFQRGGETQYF. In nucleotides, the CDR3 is TGTGCCAGCAGCTTCCAACGGGGGGGTGAGACCCAGTACTTC.

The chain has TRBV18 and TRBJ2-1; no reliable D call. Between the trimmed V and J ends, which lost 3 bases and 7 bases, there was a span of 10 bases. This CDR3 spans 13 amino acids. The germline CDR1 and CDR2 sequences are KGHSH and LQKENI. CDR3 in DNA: TGTGCCAGCTCACCCTCGTTTGGGAATGAGCAGTTCTTC. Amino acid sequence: CASSPSFGNEQFF.

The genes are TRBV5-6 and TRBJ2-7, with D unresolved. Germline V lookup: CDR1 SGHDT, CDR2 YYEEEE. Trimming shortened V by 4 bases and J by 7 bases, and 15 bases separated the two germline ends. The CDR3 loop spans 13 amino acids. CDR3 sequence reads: CASSAPMSGEQYF. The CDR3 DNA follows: TGTGCCAGCAGCGCTCCGATGTCCGGGGAGCAGTACTTC.

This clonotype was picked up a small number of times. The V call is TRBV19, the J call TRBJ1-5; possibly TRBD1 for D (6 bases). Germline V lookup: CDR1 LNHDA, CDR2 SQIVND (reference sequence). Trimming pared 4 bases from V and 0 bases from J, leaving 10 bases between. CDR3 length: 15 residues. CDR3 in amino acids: CASSNRAYSNQPQHF. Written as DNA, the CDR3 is TGTGCCAGTAGTAACAGGGCGTATAGCAATCAGCCCCAGCATTTT.

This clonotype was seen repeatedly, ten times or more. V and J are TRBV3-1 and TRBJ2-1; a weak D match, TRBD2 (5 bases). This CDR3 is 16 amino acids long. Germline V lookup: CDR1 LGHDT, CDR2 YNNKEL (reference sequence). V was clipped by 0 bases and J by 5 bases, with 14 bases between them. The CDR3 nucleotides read TGTGCCAGCAGCCAAGAACGCAGCGGAAGAGACAATGAGCAGTTCTTC. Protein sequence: CASSQERSGRDNEQFF.

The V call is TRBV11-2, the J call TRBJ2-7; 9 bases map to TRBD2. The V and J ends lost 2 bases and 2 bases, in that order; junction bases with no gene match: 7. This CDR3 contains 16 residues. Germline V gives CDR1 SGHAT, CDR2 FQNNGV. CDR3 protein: CASSLPTSGPTYEQYF. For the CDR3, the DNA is TGTGCCAGCAGCTTACCGACTAGCGGCCCAACCTACGAGCAGTACTTC.

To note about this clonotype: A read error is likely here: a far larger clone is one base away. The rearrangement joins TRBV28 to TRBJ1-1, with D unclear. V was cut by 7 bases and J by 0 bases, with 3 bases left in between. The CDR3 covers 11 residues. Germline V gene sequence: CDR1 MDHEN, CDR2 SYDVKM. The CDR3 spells CASNLNTEAFF. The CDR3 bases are TGTGCCAGCAATCTGAACACTGAAGCTTTCTTT.

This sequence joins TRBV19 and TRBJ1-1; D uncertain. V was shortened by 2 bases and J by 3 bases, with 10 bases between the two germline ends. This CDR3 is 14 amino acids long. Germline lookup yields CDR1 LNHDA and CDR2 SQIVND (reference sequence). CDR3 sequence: CASSIRVADTEAFF. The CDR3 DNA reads TGTGCCAGTAGTATAAGGGTTGCGGACACTGAAGCTTTCTTT.

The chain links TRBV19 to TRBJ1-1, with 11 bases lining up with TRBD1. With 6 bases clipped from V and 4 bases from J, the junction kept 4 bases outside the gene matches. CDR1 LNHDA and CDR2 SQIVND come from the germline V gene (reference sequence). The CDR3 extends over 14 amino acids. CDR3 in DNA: TGTGCCAGTAGGAGCGGACAGGGGGCCACTGAAGCTTTCTTT. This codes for CASRSGQGATEAFF.

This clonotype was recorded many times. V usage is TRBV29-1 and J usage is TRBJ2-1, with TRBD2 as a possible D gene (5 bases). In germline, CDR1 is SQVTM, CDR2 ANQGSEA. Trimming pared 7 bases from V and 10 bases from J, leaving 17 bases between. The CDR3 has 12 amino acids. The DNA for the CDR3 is TGCAGCGCCGATTTCGGGGTCGGCGAGCAGTTCTTC. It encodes CSADFGVGEQFF.

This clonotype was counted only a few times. The CDR3 sequence: CASKAGSGDTQYF. The CDR3 DNA follows: TGCGCCAGCAAGGCGGGCTCAGGAGATACGCAGTATTTT. This sequence joins TRBV5-1 and TRBJ2-3, with D perhaps TRBD2 (5 bases). Trimming left V 6 bases short and J 5 bases short, with 13 bases between. CDR3 length equals 13 residues. Germline CDR1 and CDR2: SGHRS and YFSETQ.

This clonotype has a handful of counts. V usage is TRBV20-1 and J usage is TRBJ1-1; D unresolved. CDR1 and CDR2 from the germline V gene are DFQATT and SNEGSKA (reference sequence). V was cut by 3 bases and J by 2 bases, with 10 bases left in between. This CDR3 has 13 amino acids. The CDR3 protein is CSASLTGNTEAFF. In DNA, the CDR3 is TGCAGTGCTAGTTTAACGGGAAACACTGAAGCTTTCTTT.

CDR3 region: CASSAAGDGISYEQYF. The DNA for the CDR3 is TGCGCCAGCAGCGCTGCCGGGGACGGCATCTCCTACGAGCAGTACTTC. V is TRBV5-1 and J is TRBJ2-7; D may be TRBD1 or TRBD2 (5 bases each). CDR3 length: 16 residues. V lost 4 bases, J lost 0 bases, and 17 bases lay in between. Germline CDR1 and CDR2: SGHRS and YFSETQ.

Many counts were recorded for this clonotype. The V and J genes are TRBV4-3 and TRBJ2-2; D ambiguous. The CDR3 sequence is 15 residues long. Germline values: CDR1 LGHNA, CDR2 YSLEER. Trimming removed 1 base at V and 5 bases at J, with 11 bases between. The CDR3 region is CASSQGIHGTGELFF. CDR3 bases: TGCGCCAGCAGCCAAGGGATTCACGGGACCGGGGAGCTGTTTTTT.